Included here is one T cell receptor beta chain sequence, with context. Antigen specificity is unknown. The data were taken from a study of regulatory T cells in long-lasting Graves disease. General study results and limits: Among samples with persistent disease, TRBV28, TRBJ1-2 and TRBJ2-5 were favored. Researchers examined only peripheral blood and not thyroid tissue.

Germline CDR1 reads LNHDA; CDR2 reads SQIVND (reference sequence). The trim removed 5 bases at V and 6 bases at J, leaving 6 bases unmatched. The CDR3 runs to 14 residues. Sequencing libraries for TCR beta were prepared with iRepertoire HTBI primers and Arm-PCR of CDR3 regions. TCRdb re-called the multiplex PCR reads with MiXCR, one entry per CDR3 protein. Found here are roughly 700,000 distinct CDR3 sequences, 30% of them singletons; the top ten hold 40% to 50%. Time point indicated: persistent/refractory GD, antithyroid drugs over 5 years with positive TRAb. With RNA extracted from PBMCs as input, the TCR library was made. A blood draw put about 9.9 milliliters of peripheral blood into EDTA tubes.

The chain employs TRBV19 and TRBJ1-5, with 8 bases identical to TRBD1. The sequence was obtained from a female donor with Graves disease. The sample here was peripheral blood mononuclear cells (PBMCs), taken when the disease was refractory, from a patient treated with antithyroid drugs. CDR3 residues: CASSQQGAGQPQHF. The DNA of the CDR3 is TGTGCCAGTAGTCAGCAGGGGGCAGGTCAGCCCCAGCATTTT.